Presented here are 11 T cell receptor beta chains from one specimen sequenced in a study of long-term antiretroviral therapy in people with HIV. At survey level, the immunoSEQ assay was run in its v3.0 version. Only in-frame clones appear in the TCRdb table, and some are missing; sequencing was by immunoSEQ multiplex PCR. The sample lists 23,000 or so clones; approximately 83% were seen once. The sequencing used unsorted PBMCs, collected approximately 4.1 years after starting antiretroviral therapy. The origin of the receptors is a man aged 25-40 years with HIV.

This clone was counted between two and nine times. The rearrangement joins TRBV7-9 to TRBJ1-2, with no clear D. The CDR3 is made up of 13 amino acids. Germline V lookup: CDR1 SEHNR, CDR2 FQNEAQ (reference sequence). The V and J ends lost 4 bases and 5 bases respectively, with 11 bases between them. The CDR3 DNA follows: TGTGCCAGCAGCTCCGGGATAGCGTATGGCTACACCTTC. Its translation: CASSSGIAYGYTF.

The chain carries TRBV27 and TRBJ1-2; 8 bases are shared with TRBD1. Germline V CDR1 and CDR2: MNHEY, SMNVEV (reference sequence). The J segment lost 5 bases and the V segment lost 5 bases, leaving 16 bases of the junction unmatched. The CDR3 has 17 amino acids. The CDR3 coding sequence is TGTGCCAGCAGTCCCTCTCCCTTGCAGGGGGCCGTTTATGGCTACACCTTC. Amino acid sequence: CASSPSPLQGAVYGYTF.

The V gene is TRBV27, the J gene TRBJ2-5; D gene uncertain. This CDR3 region has 14 residues. The germline V gene has CDR1 MNHEY and CDR2 SMNVEV (reference sequence). The V end lost 0 bases, the J end lost 9 bases, and 14 bases lay between the germline ends. The CDR3 is CASSLSGSIWAQYF. For the CDR3, the DNA is TGTGCCAGCAGTTTATCCGGATCGATTTGGGCCCAGTACTTC.

V usage is TRBV29-1 and J usage is TRBJ2-1, with D perhaps being TRBD1 or TRBD2 (5 bases each). CDR3 length equals 14 residues. Trimming stripped 6 bases from V and 5 bases from J, with 17 bases between. CDR1 and CDR2 (germline): SQVTM, ANQGSEA. The CDR3 nucleotides are TGCAGCGTGGGGCCCGAGGGCTTTCACAATGAGCAGTTCTTC. Protein product: CSVGPEGFHNEQFF.

The rearrangement uses TRBV2 and TRBJ2-7; D uncertain. V lost 1 base and J lost 0, with 7 bases in between. CDR1 and CDR2 (germline): SNHLY, FYNNEI. CDR3 length: 14 amino acids. CDR3 amino acids: CASSEGPGSYEQYF. CDR3 in DNA: TGTGCCAGCAGTGAAGGGCCCGGCTCCTACGAGCAGTACTTC.

The rearrangement joins TRBV19 to TRBJ2-6; 7 bases fit TRBD2. CDR1 is LNHDA and CDR2 is SQIVND in the germline V gene (reference sequence). The CDR3 loop spans 17 amino acids. V dropped 6 bases and J dropped 0; count of bases not matched to a gene: 8. The CDR3 DNA sequence: TGTGCCAGTAGCAGGGAGGGGAGGATCTCTGGGGCCAACGTCCTGACTTTC. This sequence encodes CASSREGRISGANVLTF. Using reference TRBV19 and TRBJ2-6 for the parts outside the CDR3, the full variable domain is DGGITQSPKYLFRKEGQNVTLSCEQNLNHDAMYWYRQDPGQGLRLIYYSQIVNDFQKGDIAEGYSVSREKKESFPLTVTSAQKNPTAFYLCASSREGRISGANVLTFGAGSRLTVL.

The gene calls are TRBV19 and TRBJ2-7; 8 bases line up with TRBD1. The CDR3 consists of 14 residues. From germline, CDR1 is LNHDA and CDR2 SQIVND (reference sequence). The V and J ends lost 1 base and 3 bases, in that order; junction bases with no gene match: 2. The CDR3 is CASSIGTGGYEQYF. In DNA, the CDR3 is TGTGCCAGTAGTATAGGTACAGGGGGCTACGAGCAGTACTTC. Together with reference TRBV19 and TRBJ2-7, the CDR3 gives the full variable domain: DGGITQSPKYLFRKEGQNVTLSCEQNLNHDAMYWYRQDPGQGLRLIYYSQIVNDFQKGDIAEGYSVSREKKESFPLTVTSAQKNPTAFYLCASSIGTGGYEQYFGPGTRLTVT.

This rearrangement joins TRBV18 to TRBJ1-1; D is uncertain. V shed 7 bases and J shed 1 base, with 13 bases lying between them. The CDR3 has 14 amino acids. Germline V CDR1 and CDR2: KGHSH, LQKENI. The CDR3 is CASFLRTENTEAFF. The CDR3 nucleotides are TGTGCCAGCTTTCTAAGGACGGAGAACACTGAAGCTTTCTTT.

The V gene is TRBV18, the J gene TRBJ2-5, with TRBD2 matching over 10 bases. V shed 2 bases, J shed 5 bases, and the junction held 2 bases outside the gene matches. The CDR3 spans 14 residues. Germline-derived CDR1 and CDR2 are KGHSH and LQKENI. Here the CDR3 DNA reads TGTGCCAGCTCACCAAGCGGGGGGGCGGAGACCCAGTACTTC. Its translation: CASSPSGGAETQYF.

The chain uses TRBV7-8 and TRBJ1-5, with D perhaps matching TRBD1 (6 bases). Germline CDR1 and CDR2: SGHVS and FQNEAQ. The CDR3 has 16 residues. The germline V and J ends were trimmed by 1 base and 6 bases, with 16 bases remaining between them. CDR3 in amino acids: CASSLGGGSSGQPQHF. In DNA form, the CDR3 reads TGTGCCAGCAGCTTAGGAGGGGGTAGTTCAGGTCAGCCCCAGCATTTT.

The gene calls are TRBV13 and TRBJ2-7, with TRBD2 identical over 10 bases. There are 15 residues in the CDR3. Looked up from germline, CDR1 is PRHDT and CDR2 is FYEKMQ (reference sequence). The J segment lost 6 bases and the V segment lost 6 bases, leaving 11 bases of the junction unmatched. CDR3 region: CASRPERGGLSEQYF. The CDR3 nucleotides are TGTGCCAGCAGGCCGGAGCGGGGGGGCCTCTCCGAGCAGTACTTC.